What follows are 19 T cell receptor beta chains derived from one specimen sequenced in a study of T cell responses to AZD1222 COVID-19 vaccine. The repertoire was sequenced with immunoSEQ multiplex PCR; TCRdb's copy has only in-frame clones and lacks some. Of roughly 150,000 clones listed, roughly 91% are singletons. Sequences were derived from peripheral blood, sampled 28 days after the second AZD1222 dose. The receptors shown here come from an adult who received the AZD1222 COVID-19 vaccine.

This sequence joins TRBV4-2 and TRBJ2-3, with 11 bases identical to TRBD2. Losses at the gene ends were 0 bases for V and 10 bases for J; bases not matched to a gene: 6. Germline CDR1 and CDR2: LGHNA and YNFKEQ. This CDR3 spans 15 amino acids. The CDR3 DNA is TGTGCCAGCAGCCAAGAACTAGCGGGAGCTCGGGCGCAGTATTTT. Translated, it gives CASSQELAGARAQYF.

This clone was picked up one time. The V and J genes are TRBV7-9 and TRBJ1-2; D is uncertain. V was cut by 0 bases and J by 4 bases, with 15 bases left in between. Germline CDR1 and CDR2: SEHNR and FQNEAQ (reference sequence). This CDR3 has 16 amino acids. In nucleotides, the CDR3 is TGTGCCAGCAGCTTAGCGACAATCAGGACGAGCTATGGCTACACCTTC. Translation gives CASSLATIRTSYGYTF.

This sequence joins TRBV6-5 and TRBJ1-2; D gene unclear. Trimming took 6 bases from V and 7 from J, leaving 15 bases between them. The CDR3 consists of 13 residues. Germline CDR1 is MNHEY and CDR2 is SVGAGI. The CDR3 nucleotides read TGTGCCAGCAGCCTAACGAAAAGCAGTGGCTACACCTTC. It is translated as CASSLTKSSGYTF.

In its sample, this clone was seen once. The chain links TRBV4-1 to TRBJ2-1; 11 bases align to TRBD2. Germline V lookup: CDR1 MGHRA, CDR2 YSYEKL. Trimming at V came to 0 bases and at J to 10 bases, leaving 11 bases not matched to a gene. The CDR3 is 17 residues long. CDR3 DNA sequence: TGCGCCAGCAGCCAAGAATGGACTAGCGGGCGCACGGAGGAGCAGTTCTTC. This encodes CASSQEWTSGRTEEQFF.

This chain uses TRBV14 with TRBJ2-3; D is unresolved. The CDR3 extends over 11 amino acids. CDR1 is SGHDN and CDR2 is FVKESK in the germline V gene. The V end lost 5 bases, the J end lost 3 bases, and 3 bases lay between the germline ends. CDR3 nucleotides: TGTGCCAGCAGCTTTACAGATACGCAGTATTTT. It codes for CASSFTDTQYF.

The V call is TRBV18, the J call TRBJ1-5; TRBD1 is a possible D gene (5 bases). Between the trimmed V and J ends, which lost 3 bases and 2 bases, there was a span of 14 bases. The CDR3 runs 16 residues. Germline V CDR1 and CDR2: KGHSH, LQKENI. The CDR3 coding sequence is TGTGCCAGCTCACCGGCCGGGGGAGGTGGCAATCAGCCCCAGCATTTT. This codes for CASSPAGGGGNQPQHF.

The chain recombines TRBV28 with TRBJ1-2; D gene unclear. The germline V gene encodes CDR1 MDHEN and CDR2 SYDVKM. V gave up 7 bases and J gave up 5 bases, with 17 bases separating them. The CDR3 runs 14 residues. The CDR3 nucleotides are TGTGCCAGCAAACTCCACGGGATCTTGTATGGCTACACCTTC. Translation gives CASKLHGILYGYTF.

The rearrangement uses TRBV2 and TRBJ1-5; TRBD1 agrees at 9 bases. The CDR3 sequence is 18 residues long. The germline CDR1 and CDR2 sequences are SNHLY and FYNNEI. V lost 8 bases, J lost 3 bases, and 17 bases stayed unmatched. The CDR3 sequence: CASGGVRGTGPSNQPQHF. The CDR3 DNA follows: TGTGCCAGCGGTGGGGTGAGAGGGACAGGGCCATCCAATCAGCCCCAGCATTTT.

V is TRBV7-2 and J is TRBJ2-2, with a tentative D call TRBD2 (6 bases). Germline lookup yields CDR1 SGHTA and CDR2 FQGNSA. The CDR3 extends over 17 amino acids. V lost 6 bases and J lost 0, with 17 bases in between. The CDR3 DNA follows: TGTGCCAGCAGACTGGTTGGTAGCGGAGCGAACACCGGGGAGCTGTTTTTT. It encodes CASRLVGSGANTGELFF.

Here the CDR3 reads CASKTLRGSYNEQFF. The CDR3 coding sequence is TGTGCCAGTAAAACCCTCAGGGGCTCCTACAATGAGCAGTTCTTC. The chain couples TRBV19 to TRBJ2-1, with D perhaps matching TRBD1 (6 bases). The V and J ends lost 7 bases and 0 bases respectively, with 13 bases between them. Germline V lookup: CDR1 LNHDA, CDR2 SQIVND (reference sequence). The CDR3 has 15 amino acids.

The rearrangement uses TRBV30 and TRBJ1-4; no clear D gene. Germline V CDR1 and CDR2: GTSNPN, SVGIG (reference sequence). The CDR3 length is 13 residues. V was cut by 1 base and J by 4 bases, with 7 bases left in between. The CDR3 sequence: CAWSGNRNEKLFF. For the CDR3, the DNA is TGTGCCTGGAGTGGGAATCGTAATGAAAAACTGTTTTTT.

The chain links TRBV29-1 to TRBJ1-1; 9 positions match TRBD1. Germline trimming cut 3 bases from V and 5 bases from J; bases unmatched to any gene: 10. Germline CDR1 SQVTM, CDR2 ANQGSEA. The CDR3 contains 15 residues. The CDR3: CSVDSAGTGRTEAFF. The CDR3 DNA reads TGCAGCGTTGATTCGGCCGGGACAGGGCGAACTGAAGCTTTCTTT.

The J gene is TRBJ1-2, the V gene TRBV6-6, with D unclear. Trimming shortened V by 5 bases and J by 1 base, and 5 bases separated the two germline ends. The CDR3 is made up of 12 amino acids. From germline, CDR1 is MNHNY and CDR2 SVGAGI (reference sequence). The CDR3 reads CASSHNNYGYTF. The DNA of the CDR3 is TGTGCCAGCAGTCATAATAACTATGGCTACACCTTC.

The chain has TRBV2 and TRBJ2-2; tentative D call: TRBD1 (5 bases). The germline CDR1 and CDR2 sequences are SNHLY and FYNNEI. The CDR3 is 15 residues long. V was shortened by 4 bases and J by 2 bases, with 11 bases between the two germline ends. CDR3 region: CASSAGQGNTGELFF. In DNA form, the CDR3 reads TGTGCCAGCAGTGCCGGGCAGGGAAACACCGGGGAGCTGTTTTTT.

This chain links TRBV7-8 with TRBJ1-1; D is unresolved. The CDR3 covers 13 residues. Germline lookup yields CDR1 SGHVS and CDR2 FQNEAQ. The germline V and J ends were trimmed by 5 bases and 2 bases, with 9 bases remaining between them. The CDR3 DNA is TGTGCCAGCAGCCCGGTCTATAACACTGAAGCTTTCTTT. Translation gives CASSPVYNTEAFF.

The J gene is TRBJ1-4, the V gene TRBV7-6; the match to TRBD1 covers 10 bases. The V gene end was trimmed by 5 bases and the J gene end by 8 bases; junction bases not matched to a gene: 8. The germline V gene has CDR1 SGHVS and CDR2 FNYEAQ. This CDR3 contains 15 residues. CDR3 protein: CASSPRTGGNEKLFF. In DNA form, the CDR3 reads TGTGCCAGCAGCCCGAGGACAGGGGGAAACGAAAAACTGTTTTTT.

The chain employs TRBV19 and TRBJ1-6; D uncertain. V lost 3 bases and J 0 bases, leaving 12 bases between the germline ends. Per germline, CDR1 LNHDA and CDR2 SQIVND (reference sequence). The CDR3 has 17 amino acids. CDR3 in DNA: TGTGCCAGTAGTATCGACGGAGATAGCTCCTATAATTCACCCCTCCACTTT. Protein: CASSIDGDSSYNSPLHF.

The V call is TRBV7-2, the J call TRBJ1-2; 12 nucleotides agree with TRBD1. CDR3 size: 16 residues. After removal of 6 bases from V and 1 base from J, the junction contained 6 bases not matched to a gene. Germline-derived CDR1 and CDR2 are SGHTA and FQGNSA. DNA for the CDR3: TGTGCCAGCAGTCAAGGGACAGGGGGCCTTAACTATGGCTACACCTTC. It yields the protein CASSQGTGGLNYGYTF.

J is TRBJ2-7 and V is TRBV27; 15 nucleotides line up with TRBD2. The CDR3 length is 18 residues. Trimming took 5 bases from V and 6 from J; bases not matched to a gene: 14. Germline V gene sequence: CDR1 MNHEY, CDR2 SMNVEV (reference sequence). Here the CDR3 DNA reads TGTGCCAGCAGTCCTTTCGGACTAGCGGGAGGGCCGGGCTTCGAGCAGTACTTC. This codes for CASSPFGLAGGPGFEQYF.